This T cell receptor (beta chain) originates from a study of blood T cell repertoires in COVID-19. The table came from immunoSEQ multiplex PCR; TCRdb's copy has only in-frame clones and leaves some out. The table lists some 250,000 clones, more than 85% of them singletons. CDR1 and CDR2 (germline): LGHDT, YNNKEL (reference sequence). Trimming stripped 5 bases from V and 4 bases from J, with 26 bases between. The CDR3 sequence is 18 residues long. In this sample, this clone turned up once. The chain carries TRBV3-1 (or the pseudogene TRBV3-2) and TRBJ1-2; unclear D gene. This clonotype originated in a man in his forties who had recovered from COVID-19. Sequencing was performed on PBMCs or T cells enriched from blood (not recorded which). The CDR3 region has the DNA TGTGCCAGCAGCGACCAGAGACAAGGTAATTCACCCGGCTATGGCTACACCTTC. The encoded protein is CASSDQRQGNSPGYGYTF.